The text below deals with one T cell receptor (beta chain). Its antigen is unidentified. The V and J ends lost 3 bases and 11 bases respectively, with 11 bases between them. CDR1 is SNHLY and CDR2 is FYNNEI in the germline V gene. The CDR3 has 11 residues. PCR used 60 Vbeta primers and 13 Jbeta primers. Only in-frame clones appear in the TCRdb table, and some are missing; sequencing was by immunoSEQ multiplex PCR. Its table lists roughly 120,000 clones. This sample stems from a study of cytomegalovirus exposure and HLA in healthy donors. Study-wide points: Later analysis suggested most CMV-associated TCR beta chains were HLA-restricted.

Every donor was a healthy person donating bone marrow. Sampled while nominally healthy, donors likely had unrecorded immune exposures. The chain joins TRBV2 to TRBJ2-7, with a tentative D call TRBD1 (5 bases). The sequence was obtained from a man aged 40-50 years in good health and CMV-seronegative. The source material was PBMCs. CDR3 sequence (DNA): TGTGCCAGCAGTGATCAGGGAAAGGAGTACTTC. Translation: CASSDQGKEYF.